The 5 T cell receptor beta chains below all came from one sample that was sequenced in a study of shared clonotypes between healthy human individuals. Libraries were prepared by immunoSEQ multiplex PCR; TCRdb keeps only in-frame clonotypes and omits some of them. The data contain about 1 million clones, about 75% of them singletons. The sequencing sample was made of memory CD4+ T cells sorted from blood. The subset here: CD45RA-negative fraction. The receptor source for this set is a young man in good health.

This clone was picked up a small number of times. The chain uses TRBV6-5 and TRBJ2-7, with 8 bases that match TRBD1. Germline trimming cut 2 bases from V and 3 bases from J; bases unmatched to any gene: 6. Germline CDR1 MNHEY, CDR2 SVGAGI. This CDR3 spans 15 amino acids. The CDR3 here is CASSYGQGAHYEQYF. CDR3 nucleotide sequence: TGTGCCAGCAGTTACGGGCAGGGGGCTCACTACGAGCAGTACTTC.

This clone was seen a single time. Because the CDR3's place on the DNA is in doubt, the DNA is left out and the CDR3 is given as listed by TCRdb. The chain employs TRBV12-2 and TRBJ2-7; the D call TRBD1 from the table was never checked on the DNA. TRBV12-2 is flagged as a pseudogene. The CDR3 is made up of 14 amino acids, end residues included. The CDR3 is CASSWGQGAYEQYF.

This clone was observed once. The DNA of the CDR3 is TGTGCCAGCATCTCCCCGACAGCTAGGAACACTGAAGCTTTCTTT. It codes for CASISPTARNTEAFF. The rearrangement uses TRBV28 and TRBJ1-1, with a tentative D call TRBD1 (5 bases). CDR1 MDHEN and CDR2 SYDVKM come from the germline V gene. This CDR3 has 15 amino acids. Trimming left V 7 bases short and J 1 base short, with 16 bases between.

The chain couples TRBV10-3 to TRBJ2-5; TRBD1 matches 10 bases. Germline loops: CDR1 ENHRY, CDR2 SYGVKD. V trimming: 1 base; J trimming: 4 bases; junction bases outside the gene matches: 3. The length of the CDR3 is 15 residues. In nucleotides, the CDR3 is TGTGCCATCAGTGAGTTTCGGACAGGGGGAGAGACCCAGTACTTC. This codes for CAISEFRTGGETQYF.

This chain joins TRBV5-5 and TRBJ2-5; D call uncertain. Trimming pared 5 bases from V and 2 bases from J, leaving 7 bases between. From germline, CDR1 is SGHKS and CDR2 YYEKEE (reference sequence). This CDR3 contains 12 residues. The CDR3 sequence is CASSRQQETQYF. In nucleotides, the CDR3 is TGTGCCAGCAGTCGACAACAAGAGACCCAGTACTTC.